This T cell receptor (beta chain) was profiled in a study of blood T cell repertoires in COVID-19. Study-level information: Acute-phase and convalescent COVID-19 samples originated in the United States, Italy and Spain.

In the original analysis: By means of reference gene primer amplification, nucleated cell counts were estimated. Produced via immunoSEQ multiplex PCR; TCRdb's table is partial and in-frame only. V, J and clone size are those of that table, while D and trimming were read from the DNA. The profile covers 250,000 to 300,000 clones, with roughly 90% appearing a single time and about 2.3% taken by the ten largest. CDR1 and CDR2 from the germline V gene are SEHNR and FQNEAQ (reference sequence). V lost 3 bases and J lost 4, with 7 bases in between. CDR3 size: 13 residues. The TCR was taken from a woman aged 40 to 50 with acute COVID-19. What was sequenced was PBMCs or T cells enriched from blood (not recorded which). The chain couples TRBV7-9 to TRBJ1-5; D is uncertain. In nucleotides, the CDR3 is TGTGCCAGCAGCTTGGGAGTGAATCAGCCCCAGCATTTT. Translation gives CASSLGVNQPQHF.